The 22 T cell receptor beta chains listed next were all sequenced from one sample in a study of CD8+ T cells in alopecia areata. Documented treatment: oral pan-JAK inhibitor, 5-10 mg twice daily. Extracted RNA was reverse transcribed into cDNA, the sequencing template. Only in-frame clones appear in the TCRdb table, and some are missing; sequencing was by immunoSEQ multiplex PCR. The sample has tens of thousands of clones, around two thirds seen once. This material consisted of CD8+ T cells sorted from blood, taken at week 24, from a patient treated with tofacitinib. The receptors derive from a human donor with alopecia areata.

CDR3 sequence (DNA): TGTGCCAGCAGCGCCGGGTCCGGGGAGGGTGGCACTGAAGCTTTCTTT. Translation gives CASSAGSGEGGTEAFF. The genes are TRBV9 and TRBJ1-1; the D is unclear. This CDR3 contains 16 residues. Trimming took off 3 bases at V and 4 bases at J, with 19 bases between the two ends. Germline CDR1 SGDLS, CDR2 YYNGEE.

This clone was counted a single time. The chain links TRBV6-6 to TRBJ2-5; either TRBD1 or TRBD2 may supply D (5 bases each). V shed 4 bases and J shed 2 bases, with 11 bases lying between them. Germline CDR1 MNHNY, CDR2 SVGAGI (reference sequence). The length of the CDR3 is 14 residues. As DNA, the CDR3 is TGTGCCAGCAGTTTCCAAGGGACGCAAGAGACCCAGTACTTC. It specifies CASSFQGTQETQYF.

The DNA of the CDR3 is TGTGCCAGCAGGCTACAGGGGGCGACGACTGAAGCTTTCTTT. Translated, it gives CASRLQGATTEAFF. The J gene is TRBJ1-1, the V gene TRBV27; 9 nucleotides line up with TRBD1. This CDR3 contains 14 residues. The J segment lost 5 bases and the V segment lost 6 bases, leaving 7 bases of the junction unmatched. Germline CDR1 and CDR2: MNHEY and SMNVEV (reference sequence).

The rearrangement links TRBV27 to TRBJ2-7; 7 bases are shared with TRBD1. Germline CDR1 MNHEY, CDR2 SMNVEV (reference sequence). V lost 8 bases, J lost 6 bases, and 10 bases stayed unmatched. The CDR3 spans 13 residues. Written as DNA, the CDR3 is TGTGCCAGCGCGACAGGGTCAGTGGGCGAGCAGTACTTC. This sequence encodes CASATGSVGEQYF.

The V call is TRBV30, the J call TRBJ2-1; D is undetermined. Trimming removed 5 bases at V and 7 bases at J, with 15 bases between. The CDR3 contains 13 residues. The germline CDR1 and CDR2 sequences are GTSNPN and SVGIG (reference sequence). Here the CDR3 reads CAWSWEYRNEQFF. The CDR3 region has the DNA TGTGCCTGGTCTTGGGAATACCGAAATGAGCAGTTCTTC.

The V and J genes are TRBV27 and TRBJ2-7; D tentatively reads TRBD1 or TRBD2 (6 bases each). Germline assignment: CDR1 MNHEY and CDR2 SMNVEV (reference sequence). This CDR3 is built from 15 residues. The V end lost 0 bases, the J end lost 3 bases, and 12 bases lay between the germline ends. The CDR3 reads CASSLSGGGNYEQYF. Here the CDR3 DNA reads TGTGCCAGCAGTTTATCGGGGGGCGGCAACTACGAGCAGTACTTC.

The gene calls are TRBV5-1 and TRBJ2-1; maybe TRBD2 (5 bases). V shed 5 bases and J shed 0 bases, with 12 bases lying between them. This CDR3 region has 15 residues. The germline V gene encodes CDR1 SGHRS and CDR2 YFSETQ. The CDR3 DNA is TGCGCCAGCAGTTATGGACTCAGCTCCTACAATGAGCAGTTCTTC. It is translated as CASSYGLSSYNEQFF. Filled out from reference TRBV5-1 and TRBJ2-1, the complete variable domain reads KAGVTQTPRYLIKTRGQQVTLSCSPISGHRSVSWYQQTPGQGLQFLFEYFSETQRNKGNFPGRFSGRQFSNSRSEMNVSTLELGDSALYLCASSYGLSSYNEQFFGPGTRLTVL.

The chain is built from TRBV15 and TRBJ2-5; the D call may be TRBD1 or TRBD2 (6 bases each). Germline V gives CDR1 LNHNV, CDR2 YYDKDF (reference sequence). CDR3 size: 15 residues. The V gene lost 5 bases and the J gene lost 2 bases, with 15 bases spanning the gap. DNA for the CDR3: TGTGCCACCAGCTTCTCCCGGGGGCGGCAAGAGACCCAGTACTTC. Amino acids: CATSFSRGRQETQYF.

The rearrangement links TRBV29-1 to TRBJ1-1; maybe TRBD1 (5 bases). Germline V lookup: CDR1 SQVTM, CDR2 ANQGSEA. Trimming took off 3 bases at V and 7 bases at J, with 9 bases between the two ends. The CDR3 runs to 11 residues. The CDR3 DNA reads as TGCAGCGTTGAGGGGGGGGTTGAAGCTTTCTTT. Residues: CSVEGGVEAFF. The full variable domain, with the rest looked up from reference TRBV29-1 and TRBJ1-1, is SAVISQKPSRDICQRGTSLTIQCQVDSQVTMMFWYRQQPGQSLTLIATANQGSEATYESGFVIDKFPISRPNLTFSTLTVSNMSPEDSSIYLCSVEGGVEAFFGQGTRLTVV.

The CDR3 sequence: CASSPRLADSTDTQYF. DNA for the CDR3: TGTGCCAGCAGCCCCCGACTAGCGGATAGCACAGATACGCAGTATTTT. The genes are TRBV4-2 and TRBJ2-3; the match to TRBD2 covers 9 bases. Trimming at V came to 4 bases and at J to 0 bases, leaving 5 bases not matched to a gene. Per the germline V gene, CDR1 is LGHNA and CDR2 is YNFKEQ. The CDR3 spans 16 residues.

This clone was detected ten times or more. V is TRBV7-7 and J is TRBJ2-1; TRBD2 is a possible D gene (7 bases). Germline V gives CDR1 SSHAT, CDR2 FNYEAQ (reference sequence). The V and J ends lost 4 bases and 6 bases respectively, with 13 bases between them. CDR3 length: 14 amino acids. The CDR3 protein is CASSSRGGGNEQFF. In DNA, the CDR3 is TGTGCCAGCAGCTCGAGGGGAGGGGGCAATGAGCAGTTCTTC.

The count of this clone is one. The J gene is TRBJ2-1, the V gene TRBV13, with D perhaps given as TRBD1 or TRBD2 (6 bases each). This CDR3 is 17 amino acids long. Germline CDR1 reads PRHDT; CDR2 reads FYEKMQ (reference sequence). V was clipped by 2 bases and J by 4 bases, with 18 bases between them. In DNA, the CDR3 is TGTGCCAGCAGCTTAATTAAGAACCGGGGGCTATACAATGAGCAGTTCTTC. It specifies CASSLIKNRGLYNEQFF.

With regard to this clone: The same CDR3 arises from other DNA sequences in this sample as well. This rearrangement joins TRBV30 to TRBJ2-7, with unresolved D. Trimming shortened V by 0 bases and J by 3 bases, and 3 bases separated the two germline ends. The CDR3 sequence is 11 residues long. CDR1 and CDR2 from the germline V gene are GTSNPN and SVGIG (reference sequence). In nucleotides, the CDR3 is TGTGCCTGGAGTGTCGGCTACGAGCAGTACTTC. Protein sequence: CAWSVGYEQYF.

The rearrangement uses TRBV7-2 and TRBJ2-1; 9 bases line up with TRBD2. After removal of 1 base from V and 6 bases from J, the junction contained 4 bases not matched to a gene. The CDR3 runs 15 residues. Germline V lookup: CDR1 SGHTA, CDR2 FQGNSA. This CDR3 is CASSLGGLAGNEQFF. In DNA, the CDR3 is TGTGCCAGCAGCTTAGGGGGACTAGCCGGCAATGAGCAGTTCTTC.

V is TRBV4-1 and J is TRBJ1-2, with TRBD1 as a possible D gene (5 bases). The V gene's germline CDR1 is MGHRA and CDR2 YSYEKL. V shed 0 bases and J shed 3 bases, with 14 bases lying between them. The CDR3 is 16 residues long. DNA of the CDR3: TGCGCCAGCAGCCAAGAGTGGGGGGTGGGTGACTATGGCTACACCTTC. This translates into CASSQEWGVGDYGYTF.

The chain couples TRBV14 to TRBJ2-7; perhaps TRBD1 as D (6 bases). V was trimmed by 5 bases and J by 6 bases, leaving 14 bases between them. The germline V gene encodes CDR1 SGHDN and CDR2 FVKESK. This CDR3 is 13 amino acids long. CDR3 loop: CASSDRFIAEQYF. CDR3 nucleotides: TGTGCCAGCAGCGACAGGTTCATCGCCGAGCAGTACTTC. The full variable domain, its missing parts supplied by reference TRBV14 and TRBJ2-7, is EAGVTQFPSHSVIEKGQTVTLRCDPISGHDNLYWYRRVMGKEIKFLLHFVKESKQDESGMPNNRFLAERTGGTYSTLKVQPAELEDSGVYFCASSDRFIAEQYFGPGTRLTVT.

This rearrangement joins TRBV28 to TRBJ1-2; tentatively, D is TRBD1 (6 bases). The CDR3 runs to 15 residues. The ends were cut back, 5 bases at V and 2 bases at J, with 15 bases in the middle. From germline, CDR1 is MDHEN and CDR2 SYDVKM. Here the CDR3 reads CASSPPGAVNYGYTF. CDR3 DNA: TGTGCCAGCAGTCCCCCGGGGGCAGTAAACTATGGCTACACCTTC.

V and J are TRBV30 and TRBJ2-7; perhaps TRBD1 as D (6 bases). CDR1 and CDR2 (germline): GTSNPN, SVGIG (reference sequence). V lost 2 bases to trimming and J lost 2 bases, with 13 bases between them. The CDR3 length is 14 residues. In DNA, the CDR3 is TGTGCCTGGAGTCCCGGGACACTGACCTACGAGCAGTACTTC. This translates into CAWSPGTLTYEQYF.

Judged by abundance, this clone is medium-sized. The chain employs TRBV4-2 and TRBJ2-5; TRBD2 matches 7 bases. CDR3 length: 15 residues. Trimming cost V 2 bases and J 0 bases; bases outside gene matches: 3. Germline loops: CDR1 LGHNA, CDR2 YNFKEQ. As DNA, the CDR3 is TGTGCCAGCAGCCAAATCGCGGGGGACCAAGAGACCCAGTACTTC. Translating it yields CASSQIAGDQETQYF.

V usage is TRBV6-5 and J usage is TRBJ2-7; 7 bases are a match to TRBD2. With V trimmed by 3 bases and J by 7 bases, 9 bases remained unmatched. The germline CDR1 and CDR2 sequences are MNHEY and SVGAGI. The CDR3 is made up of 14 amino acids. The CDR3 loop reads CASSYGTTQLEQYF. The CDR3 DNA follows: TGTGCCAGCAGTTATGGGACTACCCAATTGGAGCAGTACTTC.

The chain's CDR3 is CSVEALRDGYTF. In DNA, the CDR3 is TGCAGCGTTGAAGCATTACGGGATGGCTACACCTTC. This chain uses TRBV29-1 with TRBJ1-2; D gene uncertain. CDR1 is SQVTM and CDR2 is ANQGSEA in the germline V gene. Trimming pared 1 base from V and 6 bases from J, leaving 9 bases between. The CDR3 covers 12 residues.

The V and J genes are TRBV5-6 and TRBJ2-3, with D unresolved. Germline V gene lookup returns CDR1 SGHDT and CDR2 YYEEEE. V gave up 2 bases and J gave up 0 bases, with 7 bases separating them. CDR3 length: 14 amino acids. The CDR3 DNA reads as TGTGCCAGCAGCTTCCTCGTGAGCACAGATACGCAGTATTTT. This sequence encodes CASSFLVSTDTQYF.